A selection of T cell receptor beta chains follows, all from one sample in a study of shared clonotypes between healthy human individuals. Sequenced by immunoSEQ multiplex PCR; TCRdb stores in-frame clones only, minus some. The data contain over 2 million clones, 85% to 95% of them singletons. Sequencing was performed on naive CD4+ T cells from PBMCs. All receptors come from a young man in good health. Some clones in this sample may be carry-over from other donors' samples. CDR3s include the opening cysteine and the closing phenylalanine or tryptophan.

v_call,cdr3_aa
TRBV7-9,CASSFDRTPLGETQYF
TRBV10-1,CASSEFEGASTDTQYF
TRBV25-1,CASRRSGNGEQFF
TRBV6-5,CASSPGGVGYTF
TRBV9,CASSVRSSGRALGGELFF
TRBV2,CASRSTGTARKLFF
TRBV4-3,CASSQAGTTEAFF
TRBV6-5,CASSLAGGVDTQYF
TRBV14,CASSPDTGQGQAIPPYEQYF
TRBV29-1,CSARDTGGPEAFF
TRBV7-9,CASSSTIIIAGVEEQFF
TRBV4-1,CASSQVVFSVAGNEQFF
TRBV27,CASSSPPGGYSGANVLTF
TRBV6-5,CASSTTGYSYEQYF
TRBV4-1,CASSQDVINQPQHF
TRBV18,CASSPGTSGGTDTQYF
TRBV6-6,CASNGRGPDTQYF
TRBV28,CASSPGTRNTEAFF
TRBV19,CASSARFLAGGSSDTQYF
TRBV5-1,CASSGYYEQYF
TRBV20-1,CSASRANEQFF
TRBV5-4,CASNLGASGGGGEQFF
TRBV6-5,CASRHRGTYEQYF
TRBV6-6,CASSYSGSETQYF
TRBV29-1,CSVEPGQGGNEQFF
TRBV5-1,CASKRTGGPQETQYF
TRBV5-4,CASSLDAQSGETQYF
TRBV28,CASTPYRNTGELFF
TRBV5-1,CASNPDRAGGYTF
TRBV9,CASSPGGANTGELFF
TRBV28,CASTLGGPLTGANVLTF
TRBV29-1,CSVTGTGGAWETQYF
TRBV2,CASRGTAPRGYTF
TRBV7-9,CASGQDGGPRPQHF
TRBV7-2,CASSLEGLYEQYF
TRBV18,CASSRTGAASTDTQYF
TRBV2,CASSEELYQETQYF
TRBV2,CASSGIAGGGELFF
TRBV4-1,CASSQAGTLNYGYTF
TRBV19,CASSIEINQPQHF
TRBV28,CASSQTPYEQYF
TRBV5-5,CASSTARRPTSGANVLTF
TRBV4-1,CASSQRTGLREAFF
TRBV4-2,CASSQVTPSGNTIYF
TRBV6-1,CASGTTYPYTF
TRBV11-2,CASSPRDPLQETQYF
TRBV2,CASARTYEQYF
TRBV2,CASSVLAGGTYEQYF
TRBV18,CASSPFGQTSYEQYF
TRBV7-2,CASSLGVLLNTEAFF
TRBV10-3,CAIRGRSPEAFF
TRBV2,CASSAGQGPLPQHF
TRBV6-6,CASSLRGLLQDEQFF
TRBV18,CASSPGTGRYGYTF
TRBV18,CASSTTGVPDTQYF
TRBV5-1,CASSTRLGGQETQYF
TRBV18,CASSPQPAFYYEQYF
TRBV5-6,CASTKTGGDDEQYF